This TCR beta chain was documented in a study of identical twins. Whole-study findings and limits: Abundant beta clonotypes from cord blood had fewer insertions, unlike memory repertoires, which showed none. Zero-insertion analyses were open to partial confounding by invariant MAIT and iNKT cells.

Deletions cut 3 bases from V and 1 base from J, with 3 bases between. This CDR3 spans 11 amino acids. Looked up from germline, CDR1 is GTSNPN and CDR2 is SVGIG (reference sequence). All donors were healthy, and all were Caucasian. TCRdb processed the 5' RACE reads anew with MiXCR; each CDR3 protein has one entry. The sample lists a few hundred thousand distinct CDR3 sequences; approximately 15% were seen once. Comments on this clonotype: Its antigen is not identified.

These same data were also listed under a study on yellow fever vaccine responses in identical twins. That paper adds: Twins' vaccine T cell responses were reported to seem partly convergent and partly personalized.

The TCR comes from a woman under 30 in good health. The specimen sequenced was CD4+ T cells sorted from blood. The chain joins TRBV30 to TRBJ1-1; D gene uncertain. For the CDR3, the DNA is TGTGCCTGGAGGAGGAACACTGAAGCTTTCTTT. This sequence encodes CAWRRNTEAFF.